Following are 18 T cell receptor beta chains from one sample sequenced in a study of control samples from healthy donors and cancer patients. TCRdb's copy holds only in-frame clones and misses some; the assay was immunoSEQ multiplex PCR. The data show 170,000 or so clones, with about 93% seen just once and roughly 1.5% held by the top ten. Sequenced sample: blood. The receptors here all came from a man between 18 and 29 years old in good health.

This sequence joins TRBV6-1 and TRBJ2-7, with D perhaps matching TRBD1 (6 bases). Germline values: CDR1 MNHNS, CDR2 SASEGT. The CDR3 is 13 amino acids. V lost 2 bases and J 5 bases, leaving 10 bases between the germline ends. The CDR3 sequence: CASSERQVHEQYF. CDR3 DNA sequence: TGTGCCAGCAGTGAAAGACAGGTTCACGAGCAGTACTTC.

This chain links TRBV5-1 with TRBJ1-2; D is ambiguous. The CDR3 runs 16 residues. The V gene lost 5 bases and the J gene lost 0 bases, with 17 bases spanning the gap. CDR1 and CDR2 (germline): SGHRS, YFSETQ. The CDR3 DNA reads TGCGCCAGCAGGACGTGGGTTGCCGCGGCTAACTATGGCTACACCTTC. It is translated as CASRTWVAAANYGYTF.

V is TRBV5-4 and J is TRBJ1-6; TRBD1 aligns across 9 bases. The CDR3 contains 15 residues. Germline V CDR1 and CDR2: SGHNT, YYREEE (reference sequence). V was pared by 4 bases and J by 7 bases, with 6 bases of the junction left unmatched. CDR3 nucleotide sequence: TGTGCCAGCAGCATCGGACAGGGGTTGAATTCACCCCTCCACTTT. Protein sequence: CASSIGQGLNSPLHF. Full variable domain (remainder filled in from reference TRBV5-4 and TRBJ1-6): ETGVTQSPTHLIKTRGQQVTLRCSSQSGHNTVSWYQQALGQGPQFIFQYYREEENGRGNFPPRFSGLQFPNYSSELNVNALELDDSALYLCASSIGQGLNSPLHFGNGTRLTVT.

The chain has TRBV7-2 and TRBJ2-7; 7 positions match TRBD1. Germline V gene data show CDR1 as SGHTA and CDR2 as FQGNSA. Trimming removed 4 bases from V and 2 bases from J; junction bases left unmatched: 5. CDR3 size: 14 residues. The CDR3 protein is CASSSGTVPYEQYF. In DNA form, the CDR3 reads TGTGCCAGCAGCTCCGGGACAGTCCCCTACGAGCAGTACTTC.

The chain couples TRBV5-4 to TRBJ1-2, with D unresolved. Looked up from germline, CDR1 is SGHNT and CDR2 is YYREEE (reference sequence). V lost 1 base, J lost 2 bases, and 3 bases lay in between. The CDR3 length is 12 residues. The CDR3 sequence is CASSLSNYGYTF. DNA of the CDR3: TGTGCCAGCAGCTTGTCAAACTATGGCTACACCTTC.

The chain employs TRBV5-1 and TRBJ1-1; D gene uncertain. In germline, CDR1 is SGHRS, CDR2 YFSETQ. With 6 bases removed from V and 1 base from J, the gap between germline ends came to 10 bases. There are 13 residues in the CDR3. CDR3 in DNA: TGCGCCAGCAATCTAGGTGGGAACACTGAAGCTTTCTTT. It translates to CASNLGGNTEAFF.

The rearrangement joins TRBV5-6 to TRBJ2-3; D remains unclear. The germline gives CDR1 SGHDT, CDR2 YYEEEE. The CDR3 length is 15 residues. Trimming stripped 3 bases from V and 0 bases from J, with 11 bases between. The CDR3 nucleotides read TGTGCCAGCAGCTACTGGGGTTGGAGCACAGATACGCAGTATTTT. As protein: CASSYWGWSTDTQYF.

This clone showed up just once. The V gene is TRBV2, the J gene TRBJ2-7, with a tentative D call TRBD1 (6 bases). Trimming took 6 bases from V and 2 from J, leaving 11 bases between them. The CDR3 has 13 residues. Germline CDR1 and CDR2: SNHLY and FYNNEI. This CDR3 is CASRNGQTYEQYF. The CDR3, as DNA: TGTGCCAGCAGAAATGGACAGACCTACGAGCAGTACTTC.

The chain carries TRBV4-2 and TRBJ2-1; D uncertain. The CDR3 covers 13 residues. Germline CDR1 reads LGHNA; CDR2 reads YNFKEQ. Between the trimmed V and J ends, which lost 0 bases and 6 bases, there was a span of 6 bases. The CDR3 sequence is CASSQEWGNEQFF. The CDR3 DNA follows: TGTGCCAGCAGCCAAGAGTGGGGCAATGAGCAGTTCTTC.

CDR3 sequence (DNA): TGTGCCAGCAGCGTAGGACTAGCGGGAAACGGGGAGCTGTTTTTT. This encodes CASSVGLAGNGELFF. The chain employs TRBV9 and TRBJ2-2; 11 nucleotides line up with TRBD2. V lost 0 bases to trimming and J lost 7 bases; unmatched junction nucleotides: 2. The CDR3 totals 15 residues. Germline V gene sequence: CDR1 SGDLS, CDR2 YYNGEE.

The chain has TRBV19 and TRBJ1-4; D uncertain. The germline CDR1 and CDR2 sequences are LNHDA and SQIVND (reference sequence). Trimming took 10 bases from V and 8 from J, leaving 17 bases between them. The CDR3 runs 13 residues. CDR3 protein: CATRNGVREKLFF. Here the CDR3 DNA reads TGTGCCACGAGGAATGGGGTTAGGGAAAAACTGTTTTTT.

V and J are TRBV5-1 and TRBJ2-3; TRBD1 matches 8 bases. The germline V gene has CDR1 SGHRS and CDR2 YFSETQ. The trim removed 3 bases at V and 2 bases at J, leaving 8 bases unmatched. The CDR3 runs to 16 residues. The CDR3 DNA reads TGCGCCAGCAGCTCCCACTGGCAGGGGGCCACAGATACGCAGTATTTT. It yields the protein CASSSHWQGATDTQYF.

The rearrangement uses TRBV10-2 and TRBJ2-2; D remains unclear. From germline, CDR1 is WSHSY and CDR2 SAAADI. The CDR3 contains 14 residues. Trimming removed 7 bases at V and 4 bases at J, with 13 bases between. The CDR3 DNA reads as TGCGCCAGCAACGGGCCCACGGGCACCGGGGAGCTGTTTTTT. Translated, it gives CASNGPTGTGELFF.

The gene calls are TRBV2 and TRBJ2-7, with 10 bases lining up with TRBD1. With 8 bases clipped from V and 4 bases from J, the junction kept 11 bases outside the gene matches. The CDR3 spans 15 residues. Germline lookup yields CDR1 SNHLY and CDR2 FYNNEI. The CDR3 DNA is TGTGCCAGCTTATCCGGGACAGGGGAGAGGTACGAGCAGTACTTC. Translation: CASLSGTGERYEQYF. Filled out from reference TRBV2 and TRBJ2-7, the complete variable domain reads EPEVTQTPSHQVTQMGQEVILRCVPISNHLYFYWYRQILGQKVEFLVSFYNNEISEKSEIFDDQFSVERPDGSNFTLKIRSTKLEDSAMYFCASLSGTGERYEQYFGPGTRLTVT.

The chain couples TRBV18 to TRBJ1-1; 8 bases map to TRBD1. CDR3 length equals 15 residues. Germline V gene sequence: CDR1 KGHSH, CDR2 LQKENI. Trimming at V came to 3 bases and at J to 4 bases, leaving 7 bases not matched to a gene. The CDR3 nucleotides read TGTGCCAGCTCACCTTCAATACAGGGGGGCACTGAAGCTTTCTTT. This encodes CASSPSIQGGTEAFF.

V and J are TRBV18 and TRBJ2-7, with D unclear. This CDR3 has 15 amino acids. Germline V gives CDR1 KGHSH, CDR2 LQKENI. Deletions cut 3 bases from V and 0 bases from J, with 12 bases between. CDR3 amino acids: CASSPRASSSYEQYF. In DNA, the CDR3 is TGTGCCAGCTCACCCCGGGCCTCGAGCTCCTACGAGCAGTACTTC.

The gene calls are TRBV6-4 and TRBJ2-7; D not certain. CDR1 is MRHNA and CDR2 is SNTAGT in the germline V gene. There are 11 residues in the CDR3. V shed 2 bases and J shed 6 bases, with 5 bases lying between them. The CDR3 loop is CASSDGSEQYF. The DNA of the CDR3 is TGTGCCAGCAGTGACGGGTCCGAGCAGTACTTC.

The V and J genes are TRBV15 and TRBJ2-6; D possibly corresponds to TRBD1 (5 bases). Trimming removed 0 bases at V and 3 bases at J, with 12 bases between. Germline V gives CDR1 LNHNV, CDR2 YYDKDF (reference sequence). This CDR3 region has 17 residues. The CDR3 reads CATSREFWGGGANVLTF. In nucleotides, the CDR3 is TGTGCCACCAGCAGAGAATTTTGGGGCGGTGGGGCCAACGTCCTGACTTTC.